One and the same sample provided the 20 T cell receptor beta chains below, sequenced in a study of T cells in Graves' hyperthyroidism and ophthalmopathy. Template material for amplifying TCR beta CDR3 regions consisted of RNA transcripts. With the HTBI primer set, the TCR CDR3 went through a first round of RT-PCR. MiXCR, run by TCRdb on the multiplex PCR reads, gives a single entry per CDR3 protein. The sample records about 420,000 distinct CDR3 sequences, roughly 13% being singletons. The specimen was blood. Source of these receptors: a woman aged 18-35 years with Graves' hyperthyroidism.

There are a few counts of this clonotype. The rearrangement links TRBV19 to TRBJ1-4, with D perhaps TRBD1 (5 bases). Germline-derived CDR1 and CDR2 are LNHDA and SQIVND (reference sequence). The germline V and J ends were trimmed by 5 bases and 0 bases, with 10 bases remaining between them. This CDR3 contains 15 residues. The CDR3 spells CASSETVTTNEKLFF. The CDR3 DNA sequence: TGTGCCAGTAGTGAGACAGTCACAACTAATGAAAAACTGTTTTTT.

Many counts were recorded for this clonotype. The chain has TRBV5-1 and TRBJ2-2, with 9 bases fitting TRBD1. The V gene end was trimmed by 4 bases and the J gene end by 4 bases; junction bases not matched to a gene: 2. Germline CDR1 is SGHRS and CDR2 is YFSETQ. CDR3 length: 14 amino acids. CDR3 sequence reads: CASSPGQGTGELFF. In nucleotides, the CDR3 is TGCGCCAGCAGCCCGGGACAGGGCACCGGGGAGCTGTTTTTT.

This clonotype was picked up many times. The chain combines TRBV12-3 or TRBV12-4 with TRBJ1-1; possible D gene TRBD1, 5 bases. Deletions cut 7 bases from V and 1 base from J, with 22 bases between. The CDR3 loop spans 17 amino acids. CDR3 residues: CASTFRDVPSSNTEAFF. Written as DNA, the CDR3 is TGTGCCAGCACATTCAGGGACGTCCCCTCCTCGAACACTGAAGCTTTCTTT.

This clonotype was detected ten times or more. The chain employs TRBV20-1 and TRBJ2-1, with 10 bases matching TRBD2. Germline V gives CDR1 DFQATT, CDR2 SNEGSKA (reference sequence). J was trimmed by 5 bases and V by 1 base; bases with no gene match: 5. The CDR3 length is 15 residues. CDR3 coding DNA: TGCAGTGCTAGAGCTAGCGGGAGAAACAACAATGAGCAGTTCTTC. It specifies CSARASGRNNNEQFF.

This clonotype was detected many times. This chain uses TRBV5-1 with TRBJ1-1; D is perhaps TRBD1 (6 bases). Germline CDR1 reads SGHRS; CDR2 reads YFSETQ. CDR3 length: 16 residues. Trimming stripped 3 bases from V and 6 bases from J, with 21 bases between. CDR3 DNA sequence: TGCGCCAGCAGCTCACAAAGTGGACAGCCAGCCGCTGAAGCTTTCTTT. It codes for CASSSQSGQPAAEAFF.

This clonotype was seen repeatedly, ten times or more. CDR3 loop: CASSLERGFSYEQYF. Written as DNA, the CDR3 is TGTGCCAGCAGCTTAGAGCGGGGGTTCTCCTACGAGCAGTACTTC. This rearrangement joins TRBV13 to TRBJ2-7, with 8 bases lining up with TRBD2. The CDR3 length is 15 residues. CDR1 is PRHDT, CDR2 FYEKMQ, per germline (reference sequence). Losses at the gene ends were 1 base for V and 0 bases for J; bases not matched to a gene: 2.

This clonotype was seen ten or more times. The chain recombines TRBV28 with TRBJ1-1; D gene ambiguous. V was shortened by 8 bases and J by 1 base, with 11 bases between the two germline ends. Germline-derived CDR1 and CDR2 are MDHEN and SYDVKM. The CDR3 has 13 amino acids. The DNA of the CDR3 is TGTGCCAGCCGGACGGTAGAGAACACTGAAGCTTTCTTT. Translating gives CASRTVENTEAFF.

This chain uses TRBV4-1 with TRBJ2-7; D is unresolved. The CDR3 contains 13 residues. V lost 4 bases and J lost 3, with 10 bases in between. The germline CDR1 and CDR2 sequences are MGHRA and YSYEKL. CDR3 in amino acids: CASSPDHLYEQYF. The CDR3 coding sequence is TGCGCCAGCAGCCCTGATCACCTCTACGAGCAGTACTTC.

V and J are TRBV6-1 and TRBJ2-6, with D unresolved. The CDR3 has 15 amino acids. Germline V CDR1 and CDR2: MNHNS, SASEGT. The V end was cut by 6 bases, the J end by 0 bases, with 9 bases between. The CDR3 here is CASRPTSSGANVLTF. The CDR3 nucleotides read TGTGCCAGCAGGCCTACGAGCTCTGGGGCCAACGTCCTGACTTTC.

At least ten counts were recorded for this clonotype. The chain recombines TRBV24-1 with TRBJ2-1; TRBD1 matches 11 bases. Germline V lookup: CDR1 KGHDR, CDR2 SFDVKD. The CDR3 totals 15 residues. The V and J ends lost 4 bases and 6 bases, in that order; junction bases with no gene match: 4. CDR3 region: CATSETGTGGNEQFF. The CDR3 nucleotides read TGTGCCACCAGTGAAACCGGGACAGGGGGCAATGAGCAGTTCTTC.

This clonotype has at least ten counts. The rearrangement links TRBV3-1 to TRBJ2-3, with 8 positions matching TRBD1. Trimming took 0 bases from V and 2 from J; bases not matched to a gene: 7. CDR1 LGHDT and CDR2 YNNKEL come from the germline V gene (reference sequence). CDR3 length: 17 residues. DNA for the CDR3: TGTGCCAGCAGCCAAGACGTAGCAGGGGGCCCCACAGATACGCAGTATTTT. As protein: CASSQDVAGGPTDTQYF.

This clonotype was recorded at least ten times. The rearrangement links TRBV25-1 to TRBJ2-2, with a possible D match to TRBD2 (6 bases). From germline, CDR1 is MGHDK and CDR2 SYGVNS. Trimming pared 4 bases from V and 3 bases from J, leaving 9 bases between. There are 14 residues in the CDR3. The CDR3 sequence is CASSAGEDTGELFF. Here the CDR3 DNA reads TGTGCCAGCAGTGCGGGAGAGGACACCGGGGAGCTGTTTTTT.

This clonotype was detected many times. V usage is TRBV30 and J usage is TRBJ2-7; 9 nucleotides match TRBD1. The length of the CDR3 is 15 residues. Germline V lookup: CDR1 GTSNPN, CDR2 SVGIG (reference sequence). The J segment lost 8 bases and the V segment lost 4 bases, leaving 15 bases of the junction unmatched. Here the CDR3 DNA reads TGTGCCTGGAACCAGGCCGGGACAGGGAGTGGCAAGCAGTACTTC. This translates into CAWNQAGTGSGKQYF.

Comment on this clonotype: A read error is possible here, since a much larger clone lies one base away. The chain combines TRBV27 with TRBJ2-3; unclear D gene. The CDR3 extends over 14 amino acids. Per the germline V gene, CDR1 is MNHEY and CDR2 is SMNVEV (reference sequence). CDR3: CVSSLAQSTDTQYF. DNA for the CDR3: TGTGTCAGCAGTTTGGCGCAGTCCACAGATACGCAGTATTTT.

This clonotype was seen repeatedly, ten times or more. The CDR3 DNA sequence: TGTGCTAGTGGTTTGCTCCAGAGGCGGGAGGGCACAGATACGCAGTATTTT. Translation: CASGLLQRREGTDTQYF. This rearrangement joins TRBV12-5 to TRBJ2-3; 8 bases are a match to TRBD2. There are 17 residues in the CDR3. V trimming: 2 bases; J trimming: 1 base; junction bases outside the gene matches: 8. Germline-derived CDR1 and CDR2 are LGHNT and FRNRAP.

Concerning this clonotype itself: A junction end diverges from the germline sequence, so it may reflect a read error. The CDR3 sequence is CSARNQGADGCTF. CDR3 in DNA: TGCAGTGCTAGAAACCAGGGGGCTGACGGCTGCACCTTC. V and J are TRBV20-1 and TRBJ1-2, with 8 bases identical to TRBD1. CDR3 length equals 13 residues. Germline CDR1 reads DFQATT; CDR2 reads SNEGSKA (reference sequence).

This clonotype was counted ten times or more. The gene calls are TRBV7-9 and TRBJ2-3, with 15 bases that match TRBD2. The germline CDR1 and CDR2 sequences are SEHNR and FQNEAQ (reference sequence). The CDR3 spans 18 residues. V lost 5 bases to trimming and J lost 5 bases; unmatched junction nucleotides: 11. In DNA form, the CDR3 reads TGTGCCAGCAGCCCGAAGGGACTAGCGGGAGGAACGATAGATACGCAGTATTTT. Amino acid sequence: CASSPKGLAGGTIDTQYF.

This clonotype was found a few times. The rearrangement uses TRBV6-1 and TRBJ1-1, with D maybe TRBD1 (5 bases). The CDR3 sequence is 13 residues long. Germline CDR1 is MNHNS and CDR2 is SASEGT. Trimming left V 6 bases short and J 11 bases short, with 19 bases between. The DNA of the CDR3 is TGTGCCAGCAGCAGCCGGGACGTAGCCGCGGCTTTCTTT. It translates to CASSSRDVAAAFF.

This clonotype has a handful of counts. The CDR3 sequence is CASSQSLRISGANVLTF. CDR3 sequence (DNA): TGTGCCAGCAGCCAGAGCCTCCGGATCTCTGGGGCCAACGTCCTGACTTTC. The chain joins TRBV28 to TRBJ2-6; D is ambiguous. In germline, CDR1 is MDHEN, CDR2 SYDVKM. CDR3 size: 17 residues. The V end lost 6 bases, the J end lost 0 bases, and 15 bases lay between the germline ends.

This clonotype was counted at least ten times. The rearrangement joins TRBV27 to TRBJ2-3; D remains ambiguous. CDR1 is MNHEY and CDR2 is SMNVEV in the germline V gene (reference sequence). The length of the CDR3 is 13 residues. Trimming took 5 bases from V and 1 from J, leaving 7 bases between them. The CDR3 DNA follows: TGTGCCAGCAGTCCCCCCCGCACAGATACGCAGTATTTT. Translating it yields CASSPPRTDTQYF.